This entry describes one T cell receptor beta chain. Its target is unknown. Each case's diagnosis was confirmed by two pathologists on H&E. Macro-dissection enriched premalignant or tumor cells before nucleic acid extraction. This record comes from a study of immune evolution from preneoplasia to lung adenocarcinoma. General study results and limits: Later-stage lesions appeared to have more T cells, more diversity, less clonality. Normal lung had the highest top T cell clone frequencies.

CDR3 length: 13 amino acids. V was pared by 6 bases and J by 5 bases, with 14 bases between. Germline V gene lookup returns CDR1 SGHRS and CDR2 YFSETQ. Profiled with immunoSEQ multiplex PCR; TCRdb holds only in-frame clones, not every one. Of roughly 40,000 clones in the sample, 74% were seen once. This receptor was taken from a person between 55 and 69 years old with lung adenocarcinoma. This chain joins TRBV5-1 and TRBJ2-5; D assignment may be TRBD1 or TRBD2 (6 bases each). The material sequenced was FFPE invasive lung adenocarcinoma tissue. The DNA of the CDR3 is TGCGCCAGCAAGGGGGGTATTTGGGAGACCCAGTACTTC. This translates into CASKGGIWETQYF. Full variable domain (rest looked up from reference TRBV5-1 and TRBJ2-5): KAGVTQTPRYLIKTRGQQVTLSCSPISGHRSVSWYQQTPGQGLQFLFEYFSETQRNKGNFPGRFSGRQFSNSRSEMNVSTLELGDSALYLCASKGGIWETQYFGPGTRLLVL.